This is a list of T cell receptor beta chains from one sample in a study of T cell responses to AZD1222 COVID-19 vaccine. The repertoire was sequenced with immunoSEQ multiplex PCR; TCRdb's copy has only in-frame clones and lacks some. The table has 130,000 or so clones, approximately 91% seen once; the top ten hold under 1.2%. This material consisted of peripheral blood, taken 28 days after the second AZD1222 dose. These receptors all stem from an adult who received the AZD1222 COVID-19 vaccine. The CDR3 runs from the conserved cysteine through the conserved F or W. D genes are given only for firm matches. Expanded clones get a size class; other rows say once, few or many, or leave the size out.

j_call v_call d_call clone_size cdr3_nt cdr3_aa
TRBJ1-1 TRBV27 TRBD1 NA TGTGCCACTCACGAGGGACAGGGCCCGACCAAGAACACTGAAGCTTTCTTT CATHEGQGPTKNTEAFF
TRBJ1-2 TRBV6-5 NA few TGTGCCAGCAGTACAGGGTGGGGACCCTATGGCTACACCTTC CASSTGWGPYGYTF
TRBJ2-7 TRBV10-3 TRBD1 NA TGTGCCATCAGTGAGGACAGGGCTTACGAGCAGTACTTC CAISEDRAYEQYF
TRBJ2-1 TRBV14 NA NA TGTGCCAGCAACGGATTTGACAATGAGCAGTTCTTC CASNGFDNEQFF
TRBJ1-6 TRBV5-4 NA NA TGTGCCAGCAGCGCGGGAGTGGGGGGACCCCGGGATTCACCCCTCCACTTT CASSAGVGGPRDSPLHF
TRBJ1-1 TRBV2 NA NA TGTGCCAGCAGTGAATACGGAATCGAAGCTTTCTTT CASSEYGIEAFF
TRBJ1-2 TRBV12-3/TRBV12-4 NA NA TGTGCCAGCAGTTTATGGGGTAACTATGGCTACACCTTC CASSLWGNYGYTF
TRBJ2-3 TRBV2 NA NA TGTGCCAGCGGCGGACGGATGCCCTTCACAGATACGCAGTATTTT CASGGRMPFTDTQYF
TRBJ1-2 TRBV5-4 TRBD1 NA TGTGCCAGCAGCGGGAGACAGGGGCCGACTAACTATGGCTACACCTTC CASSGRQGPTNYGYTF
TRBJ2-3 TRBV11-2 NA NA TGTGCCAGCAGCTTAGCCCCAATGGGGGATACGCAGTATTTT CASSLAPMGDTQYF
TRBJ2-7 TRBV28 TRBD2 NA TGTGCCAGCAGTTTAGAGCGGGAGGGCCGGGAAGAGCAGTACTTC CASSLEREGREEQYF
TRBJ1-2 TRBV29-1 NA NA TGCAGCGTCACCCCCTACAGTTATGGCTACACCTTC CSVTPYSYGYTF
TRBJ2-2 TRBV6-1 NA NA TGTGCCAGCAGTGAAGGCATTCCGGCTGTAGGCGGGGAGCTGTTTTTT CASSEGIPAVGGELFF
TRBJ1-1 TRBV28 TRBD1 NA TGTGCCAGCAGTTCATACAGGGGTCGGGACACTGAAGCTTTCTTT CASSSYRGRDTEAFF
TRBJ1-4 TRBV30 TRBD1 NA TGTGCCTGGATGAGAAAGGGACAGTCGAATGAAAAACTGTTTTTT CAWMRKGQSNEKLFF
TRBJ2-3 TRBV28 TRBD2 NA TGTGCCAACTCGGAGGCTAGCGGGAGTAGAGATACGCAGTATTTT CANSEASGSRDTQYF
TRBJ2-1 TRBV5-1 TRBD2 NA TGCGCCAGCAGCCCGGGGGGACTAGCGGGAGGGAATGAGCAGTTCTTC CASSPGGLAGGNEQFF
TRBJ2-4 TRBV28 TRBD1 NA TGTGCCAGCAGTTTATACGGGACAGCGAAAAACATTCAGTACTTC CASSLYGTAKNIQYF
TRBJ1-1 TRBV28 TRBD1 NA TGTGCCAGCAGCCCGACAGGGCGCATGAACACTGAAGCTTTCTTT CASSPTGRMNTEAFF
TRBJ2-7 TRBV2 TRBD1 NA TGTGCCAGCAGCCAAAAGGGACAGGGGGGTTACGAGCAGTACTTC CASSQKGQGGYEQYF
TRBJ1-4 TRBV4-1 NA NA TGCGCCAGCAGCCCAGGGGACACCGGGCAGATTGTTGGTGAAAAACTGTTTTTT CASSPGDTGQIVGEKLFF
TRBJ1-1 TRBV6-1 NA once TGTGCCAGCAGTGAAGCGTTTTTTATTCCGGATTTGGCTTTCTTT CASSEAFFIPDLAFF
TRBJ1-5 TRBV6-6 NA NA TGTGCCAGCAGTTACATCGGAGCGTCCATCAATCAGCCCCAGCATTTT CASSYIGASINQPQHF
TRBJ1-1 TRBV5-1 NA NA TGCGCCAGCAGCTTAATGACGGACACTGAAGCTTTCTTT CASSLMTDTEAFF
TRBJ2-7 TRBV13 NA NA TGTGCCAGCAGCTTACTAGGTTCCTACGAGCAGTACTTC CASSLLGSYEQYF
TRBJ1-5 TRBV6-5 NA once TGTGCCAGCAGCCCCGGACCCAATCAGCCCCAGCATTTT CASSPGPNQPQHF
TRBJ1-3 TRBV6-5 NA NA TGTGCCAGCAAAATGGGAGGCCCTGGAAACACCATATATTTT CASKMGGPGNTIYF
TRBJ1-2 TRBV6-5 NA NA TGTGCCAGCAGTTTTCAGGGGCCCGCTAGCTACACCTTC CASSFQGPASYTF
TRBJ1-5 TRBV2 TRBD1 once TGTGCCAGCAGCCGGGACAGGGATCAGCCCCAGCATTTT CASSRDRDQPQHF
TRBJ1-2 TRBV5-1 NA NA TGCGCCAGCAGCCATACTCGAGGGGCCAACTATGGCTACACCTTC CASSHTRGANYGYTF
TRBJ2-7 TRBV7-9 NA NA TGTGCCAGCAGCTTGGAGCCCCCCACAGGTATCTACGAGCAGTACTTC CASSLEPPTGIYEQYF
TRBJ1-2 TRBV14 NA NA TGTGCCAGCAGCCCGCCGGATAGACAGTACTATGGCTACACCTTC CASSPPDRQYYGYTF
TRBJ1-1 TRBV6-5 NA NA TGTGCCAGCAGGCGAAGGACGGTTATGAACACTGAAGCTTTCTTT CASRRRTVMNTEAFF
TRBJ1-2 TRBV2 NA NA TGTGCCAGCAGCCGCGGAGGGGATGGCTACACCTTC CASSRGGDGYTF
TRBJ1-3 TRBV21-1 NA NA TGTGCCAGCAGCAAAGTTTCCCATCTGATTTGCTCTGGAAACACCATATATTTT CASSKVSHLICSGNTIYF
TRBJ2-3 TRBV9 TRBD2 NA TGTGCCAGCAGCGTAGATTTAAGCGGGAGTCTCGCAGATACGCAGTATTTT CASSVDLSGSLADTQYF
TRBJ1-1 TRBV18 TRBD1 once TGTGCCAGCTCACGGGACAGGTTGACCACTGAAGCTTTCTTT CASSRDRLTTEAFF
TRBJ2-5 TRBV7-9 NA once TGTGCCAGCAGCTTAGCAGGCAGGTCTTACCAAGAGACCCAGTACTTC CASSLAGRSYQETQYF
TRBJ2-1 TRBV12-3/TRBV12-4 NA NA TGTGCCAGCAGTTCGTACAATGAGCAGTTCTTC CASSSYNEQFF
TRBJ1-3 TRBV5-8 TRBD1 NA TGTGCCAGCAGCTTGGCGACAGGGACTGGAAACACCATATATTTT CASSLATGTGNTIYF
TRBJ1-3 TRBV3-1/TRBV3-2 NA NA TGTGCCAGCGGGGAGGGAAACACCATATATTTT CASGEGNTIYF
TRBJ2-7 TRBV30 NA NA TGTGCCTGGAGTGTATTCGGGTACTCCTACGAGCAGTACTTC CAWSVFGYSYEQYF
TRBJ1-5 TRBV15 NA NA TGTGCCACCAGCAAACGGTCCGGGAACAATCAGCCCCAGCATTTT CATSKRSGNNQPQHF
TRBJ2-3 TRBV5-1 NA NA TGCGCCAGCAGCCCCTCGAGGGCAGATACGCAGTATTTT CASSPSRADTQYF
TRBJ2-4 TRBV5-5 NA NA TGTGCCAGCAGCTTGCCCCAAGGTTCCTCAGCCAAAAACATTCAGTACTTC CASSLPQGSSAKNIQYF
TRBJ2-1 TRBV7-9 TRBD2 NA TGTGCCAGCAGCTTAGATGGCGGGAGGGAGGGTGAGCAGTTCTTC CASSLDGGREGEQFF
TRBJ2-1 TRBV18 TRBD2 NA TGTGCCAGCTCACCACTTATGGCGGGAGGGCCCGTTAACAATGAGCAGTTCTTC CASSPLMAGGPVNNEQFF
TRBJ1-2 TRBV16 NA NA TGTGCCAGCAGCCAGGACCTAAATGGCTACACCTTC CASSQDLNGYTF
TRBJ1-1 TRBV9 TRBD1 once TGTGCCAGCAGCGAAGGTAGGACAGGGCGGCCGAACACTGAAGCTTTCTTT CASSEGRTGRPNTEAFF
TRBJ1-5 TRBV28 NA NA TGTGCCAGCAGTCAAAACACCCCTCTGGGGAATCAGCCCCAGCATTTT CASSQNTPLGNQPQHF
TRBJ2-7 TRBV7-2 TRBD1 NA TGTGCCAGCAGCACCCGGGACAGGAGGGGGTCCTACGAGCAGTACTTC CASSTRDRRGSYEQYF
TRBJ2-3 TRBV20-1 TRBD2 NA TGCAGTGCTAGTTTTGGGCGGGAGGTCACAGATACGCAGTATTTT CSASFGREVTDTQYF
TRBJ2-7 TRBV15 TRBD2 NA TGTGCCACCAGCAGAGATCTAGCGGGGGGCTACGAGCAGTACTTC CATSRDLAGGYEQYF
TRBJ2-1 TRBV4-2 NA NA TGTGCCAGCAGCCAAGATCCGGGAACCTCCTACAATGAGCAGTTCTTC CASSQDPGTSYNEQFF
TRBJ2-2 TRBV27 TRBD2 NA TGTGCCAGCCGTCGCGGGAGGAACACCGGGGAGCTGTTTTTT CASRRGRNTGELFF
TRBJ1-2 TRBV5-1 TRBD1 NA TGCGCCAGCAGCTTCCCCGCAGGGGGGGATGGCTACACCTTC CASSFPAGGDGYTF
TRBJ2-7 TRBV6-5 TRBD2 NA TGTGCCAGCAGGCGGGAGGGGCTGGCCTACGAGCAGTACTTC CASRREGLAYEQYF